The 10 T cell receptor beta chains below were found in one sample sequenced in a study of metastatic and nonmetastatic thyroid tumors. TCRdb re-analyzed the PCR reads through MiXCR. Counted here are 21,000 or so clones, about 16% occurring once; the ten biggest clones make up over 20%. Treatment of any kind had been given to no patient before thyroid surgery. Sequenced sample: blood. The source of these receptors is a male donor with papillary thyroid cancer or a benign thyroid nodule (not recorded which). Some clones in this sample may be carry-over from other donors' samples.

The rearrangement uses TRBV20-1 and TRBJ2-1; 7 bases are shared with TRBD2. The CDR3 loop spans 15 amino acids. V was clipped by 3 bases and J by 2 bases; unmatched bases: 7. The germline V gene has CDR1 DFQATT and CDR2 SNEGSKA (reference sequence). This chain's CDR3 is CSASLERGTYNEQFF. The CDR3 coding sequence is TGCAGTGCTAGTCTAGAGCGGGGTACCTACAATGAGCAGTTCTTC.

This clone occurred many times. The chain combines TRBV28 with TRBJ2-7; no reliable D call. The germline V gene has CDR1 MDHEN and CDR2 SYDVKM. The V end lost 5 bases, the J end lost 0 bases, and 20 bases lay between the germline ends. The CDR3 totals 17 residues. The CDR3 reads CASSPQINRPVSYEQYF. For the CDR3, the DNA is TGTGCCAGCAGTCCTCAAATTAATCGACCGGTCTCCTACGAGCAGTACTTC.

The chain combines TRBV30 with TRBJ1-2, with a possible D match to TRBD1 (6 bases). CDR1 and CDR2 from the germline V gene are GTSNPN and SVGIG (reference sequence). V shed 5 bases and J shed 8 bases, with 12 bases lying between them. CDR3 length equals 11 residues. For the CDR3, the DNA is TGTGCCTGGGTACAGGGTCTAGGCTACACCTTC. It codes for CAWVQGLGYTF.

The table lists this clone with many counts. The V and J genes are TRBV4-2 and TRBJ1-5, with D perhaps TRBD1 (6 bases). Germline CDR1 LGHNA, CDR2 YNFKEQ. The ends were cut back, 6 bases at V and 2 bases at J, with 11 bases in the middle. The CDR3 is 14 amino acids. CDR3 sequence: CASSGAGGNQPQHF. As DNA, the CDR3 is TGTGCCAGCAGTGGGGCAGGGGGCAATCAGCCCCAGCATTTT.

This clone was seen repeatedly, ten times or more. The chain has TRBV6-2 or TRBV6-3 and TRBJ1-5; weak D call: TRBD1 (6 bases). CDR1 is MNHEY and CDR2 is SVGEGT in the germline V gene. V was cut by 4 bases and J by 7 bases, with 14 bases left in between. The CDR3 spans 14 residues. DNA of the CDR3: TGTGCCAGCAGTTTTAGGACAGCGGGCCAGCCCCAGCATTTT. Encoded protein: CASSFRTAGQPQHF.

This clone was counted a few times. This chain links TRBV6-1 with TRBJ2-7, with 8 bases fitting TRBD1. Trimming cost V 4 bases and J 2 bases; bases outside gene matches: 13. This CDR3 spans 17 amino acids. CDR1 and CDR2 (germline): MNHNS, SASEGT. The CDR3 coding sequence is TGTGCCAGCAGTGGTAGACAGGGACAGGCCAAGGCCTACGAGCAGTACTTC. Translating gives CASSGRQGQAKAYEQYF.

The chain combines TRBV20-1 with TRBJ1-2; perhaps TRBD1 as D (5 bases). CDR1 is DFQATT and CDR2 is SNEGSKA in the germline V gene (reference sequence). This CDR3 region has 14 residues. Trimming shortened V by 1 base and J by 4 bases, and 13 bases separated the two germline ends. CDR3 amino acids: CSARGEGRGYGYTF. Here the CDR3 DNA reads TGCAGTGCTAGAGGGGAGGGGAGGGGCTATGGCTACACCTTC.

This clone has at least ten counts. The CDR3 loop is CASSIGLAGITSNTGELFF. The CDR3, as DNA: TGTGCCAGCAGTATAGGACTAGCGGGGATTACTTCGAACACCGGGGAGCTGTTTTTT. The chain recombines TRBV2 with TRBJ2-2; 12 nucleotides match TRBD2. V shed 5 bases and J 0 bases; nucleotides not matched to a gene: 10. Germline V lookup: CDR1 SNHLY, CDR2 FYNNEI. The CDR3 runs to 19 residues.

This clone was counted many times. The CDR3 DNA sequence: TGTGCCAGCAGTTTACAGGCCGAGGGTAACACTGAAGCTTTCTTT. This gives the protein CASSLQAEGNTEAFF. The chain links TRBV12-3 or TRBV12-4 to TRBJ1-1; D uncertain. The V end lost 2 bases, the J end lost 2 bases, and 12 bases lay between the germline ends. The CDR3 consists of 15 residues.

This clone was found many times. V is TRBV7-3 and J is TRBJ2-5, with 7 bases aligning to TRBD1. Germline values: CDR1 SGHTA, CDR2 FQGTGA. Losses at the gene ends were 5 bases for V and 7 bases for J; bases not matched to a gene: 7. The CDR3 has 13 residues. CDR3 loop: CASSDRQGGTQYF. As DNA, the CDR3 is TGTGCCAGCAGCGACCGACAGGGCGGGACCCAGTACTTC.